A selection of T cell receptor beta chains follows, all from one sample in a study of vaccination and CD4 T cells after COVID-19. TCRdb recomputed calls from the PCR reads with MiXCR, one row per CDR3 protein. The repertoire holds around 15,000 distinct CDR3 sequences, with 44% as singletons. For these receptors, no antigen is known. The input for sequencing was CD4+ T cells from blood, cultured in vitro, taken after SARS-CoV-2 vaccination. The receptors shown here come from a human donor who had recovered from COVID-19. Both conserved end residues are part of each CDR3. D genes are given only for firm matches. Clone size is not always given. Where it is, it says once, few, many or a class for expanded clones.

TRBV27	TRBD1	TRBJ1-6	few	CASSLTRQGQNSPLHF	TGTGCCAGCAGTTTGACGAGACAGGGGCAGAATTCACCCCTCCACTTT
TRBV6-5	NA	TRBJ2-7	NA	CASRYVGSGPRKAHTPYEQYF	TGTGCCAGCAGGTACGTCGGGTCCGGTCCAAGGAAGGCCCATACCCCCTACGAGCAGTACTTC
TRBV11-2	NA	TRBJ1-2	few	CASSLDLSRLNYGYTF	TGTGCCAGCAGCTTAGATCTAAGTAGGCTCAACTATGGCTACACCTTC
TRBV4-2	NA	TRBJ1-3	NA	CASSQGDKGNTIYF	TGTGCCAGCAGCCAAGGGGATAAAGGAAACACCATATATTTT
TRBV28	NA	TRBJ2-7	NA	CASSSGGARVEKEQYF	TGTGCCAGCAGTTCCGGGGGAGCCCGCGTAGAGAAAGAGCAGTACTTC
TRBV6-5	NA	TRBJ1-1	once	CASSYARANAEAFF	TGTGCCAGCAGTTACGCCAGGGCGAACGCTGAAGCTTTCTTT
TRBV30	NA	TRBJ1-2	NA	CAWRSRVYGYTF	TGTGCCTGGAGAAGCAGAGTCTATGGCTACACCTTC
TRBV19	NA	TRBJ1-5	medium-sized	CASRRGRAPLYSNQPQHF	TGTGCCAGTAGGAGGGGGAGGGCCCCCCTATATAGCAATCAGCCCCAGCATTTT
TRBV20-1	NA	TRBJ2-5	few	CSARLSSRRRETQYF	TGCAGTGCTAGATTGTCTAGCCGGCGTCGAGAGACCCAGTACTTC
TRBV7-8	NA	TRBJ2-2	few	CASSLKAGELFF	TGTGCCAGCAGCTTGAAAGCAGGGGAGCTGTTTTTT
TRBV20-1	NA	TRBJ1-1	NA	CSAMTSQGIGEAFF	TGCAGTGCCATGACCTCTCAAGGCATTGGTGAAGCTTTCTTT
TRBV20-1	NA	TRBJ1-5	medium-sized	CSVNRVENQPQHF	TGCAGTGTTAACAGGGTGGAGAATCAGCCCCAGCATTTT
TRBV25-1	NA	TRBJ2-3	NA	CASMTEFSDTQYF	TGTGCCAGCATGACAGAGTTCTCAGATACGCAGTATTTT
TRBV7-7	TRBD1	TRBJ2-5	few	CASSRDSQETQYF	TGTGCCAGCAGCCGGGACAGTCAAGAGACCCAGTACTTC
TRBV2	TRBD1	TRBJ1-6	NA	CASSPQGVTNSPLHF	TGTGCCAGCAGCCCCCAGGGGGTGACAAATTCACCCCTCCACTTT
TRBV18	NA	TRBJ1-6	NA	CASSPSSSYNSPLHF	TGTGCCAGCTCACCGTCGAGCTCCTATAATTCACCCCTCCACTTT
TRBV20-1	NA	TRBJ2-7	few	CSASGRIYEQYF	TGCAGTGCTAGCGGGAGAATCTACGAGCAGTACTTC
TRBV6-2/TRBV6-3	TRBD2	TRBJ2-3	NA	CANSNGLAGGGDTQYF	TGTGCCAACAGTAACGGACTAGCGGGAGGAGGAGATACGCAGTATTTT
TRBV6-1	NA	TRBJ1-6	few	CASSRDTGNSPLHF	TGTGCCAGCAGCCGGGACACCGGAAATTCACCCCTCCACTTT
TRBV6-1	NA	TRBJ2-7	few	CASLLGHGSYEQYF	TGTGCCAGTCTCCTGGGACACGGGTCCTACGAGCAGTACTTC
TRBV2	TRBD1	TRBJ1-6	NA	CASSEEQGNNSPLHF	TGTGCCAGCAGTGAGGAACAGGGGAATAATTCACCCCTCCACTTT
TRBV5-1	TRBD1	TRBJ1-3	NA	CASSLEGTGVHTIYF	TGCGCCAGCAGCTTGGAAGGGACAGGGGTTCACACCATATATTTT
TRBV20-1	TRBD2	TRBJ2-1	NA	CSAQLAGVSYNEQFF	TGCAGTGCTCAACTAGCGGGAGTATCCTACAATGAGCAGTTCTTC
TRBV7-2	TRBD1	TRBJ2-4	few	CASSLGQGADIQYF	TGTGCCAGCAGCTTAGGACAGGGGGCGGACATTCAGTACTTC
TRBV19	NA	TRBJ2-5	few	CASSSLDRKETQYF	TGTGCCAGTAGTAGCTTGGACCGCAAAGAGACCCAGTACTTC
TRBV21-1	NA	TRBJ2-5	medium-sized	CASSKLEYQETQYF	TGTGCCAGCAGCAAACTTGAGTACCAAGAGACCCAGTACTTC
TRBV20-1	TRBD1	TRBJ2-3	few	CSAEYGGTGVRDTQYF	TGCAGTGCGGAATATGGCGGGACAGGGGTTCGGGATACGCAGTATTTT
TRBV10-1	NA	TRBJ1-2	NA	CASSLNRGASDYGYTF	TGCGCCAGCAGTCTCAATCGGGGGGCGAGCGACTATGGCTACACCTTC
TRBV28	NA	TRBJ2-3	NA	CASSLLLPGTSTDTQYF	TGTGCCAGCAGTTTATTGCTTCCGGGGACTAGCACAGATACGCAGTATTTT
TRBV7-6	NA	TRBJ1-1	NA	CASSLTGNTEAFF	TGTGCCAGCAGCTTAACAGGGAACACTGAAGCTTTCTTT
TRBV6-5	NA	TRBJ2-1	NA	CASSYRGRHNEQFF	TGTGCCAGCAGTTACCGTGGACGCCACAATGAGCAGTTCTTC
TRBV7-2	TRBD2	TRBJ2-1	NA	CASSFDRWSREGSSYNEQFF	TGTGCCAGCAGCTTCGATAGGTGGTCGCGGGAGGGGAGCTCCTACAATGAGCAGTTCTTC
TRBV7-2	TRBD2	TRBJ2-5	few	CASSLLAGETQYF	TGTGCCAGCAGCTTACTAGCGGGAGAGACCCAGTACTTC
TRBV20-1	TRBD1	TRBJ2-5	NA	CSARENRGHAQETQYF	TGCAGTGCTAGAGAGAACAGGGGCCATGCCCAAGAGACCCAGTACTTC
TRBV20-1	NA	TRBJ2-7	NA	CSAEDGGSGEQYF	TGCAGTGCCGAGGACGGAGGATCTGGCGAGCAGTACTTC
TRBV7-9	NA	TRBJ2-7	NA	CASTNQTSMYLCASRLTGAYEQYF	NA